This T cell receptor (beta chain) was recovered during a study of regulatory T cells in long-lasting Graves disease. The study's findings and limits: Under persistent disease, TRBV28, TRBJ1-2 and TRBJ2-5 were used preferentially.

This clonotype was found a few times. What it recognizes is unknown. The CDR3 is 15 residues long. The germline V gene encodes CDR1 ENHRY and CDR2 SYGVKD. V was pared by 5 bases and J by 1 base, with 6 bases of the junction left unmatched. Library construction for TCR beta used iRepertoire HTBI primers and Arm-PCR of CDR3 regions. As handled by the study authors: Identification across samples found some 60 TRBV and around 15 TRBJ segments. TCRdb re-analysed the multiplex PCR reads in MiXCR, keeping a single row per CDR3 protein. The authors' filters were not applied to this entry. The repertoire has about 470,000 distinct CDR3 sequences, roughly 21% of them found once; the top ten carry more than 6%. The time point is: persistent/refractory GD, antithyroid drugs over 5 years with positive TRAb. TCR sequences were obtained from RNA taken from PBMCs. Graves' disease diagnosis relied on American Thyroid Association guidelines. Patients of an endocrinology department in Xi'an, China, were included.

The clonotype was recovered from a female donor with Graves disease. The chain recombines TRBV10-3 with TRBJ2-5; 8 bases line up with TRBD1. Sequenced material: peripheral blood mononuclear cells (PBMCs), taken when the disease was refractory, from a patient treated with antithyroid drugs. The chain's CDR3 is CAISTATGVQETQYF. The CDR3 coding sequence is TGTGCCATCAGTACGGCGACAGGGGTCCAAGAGACCCAGTACTTC.